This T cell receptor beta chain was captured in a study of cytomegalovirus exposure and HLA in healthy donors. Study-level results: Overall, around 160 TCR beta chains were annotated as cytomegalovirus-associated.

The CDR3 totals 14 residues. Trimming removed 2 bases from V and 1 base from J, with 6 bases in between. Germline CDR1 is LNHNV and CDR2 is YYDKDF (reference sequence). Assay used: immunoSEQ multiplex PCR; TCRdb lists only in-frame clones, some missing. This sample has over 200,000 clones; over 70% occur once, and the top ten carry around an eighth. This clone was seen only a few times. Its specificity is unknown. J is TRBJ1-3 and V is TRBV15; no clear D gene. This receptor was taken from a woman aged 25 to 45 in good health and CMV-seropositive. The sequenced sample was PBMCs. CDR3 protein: CATSRIGSGNTIYF. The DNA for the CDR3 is TGTGCCACCAGCAGAATCGGTTCTGGAAACACCATATATTTT.